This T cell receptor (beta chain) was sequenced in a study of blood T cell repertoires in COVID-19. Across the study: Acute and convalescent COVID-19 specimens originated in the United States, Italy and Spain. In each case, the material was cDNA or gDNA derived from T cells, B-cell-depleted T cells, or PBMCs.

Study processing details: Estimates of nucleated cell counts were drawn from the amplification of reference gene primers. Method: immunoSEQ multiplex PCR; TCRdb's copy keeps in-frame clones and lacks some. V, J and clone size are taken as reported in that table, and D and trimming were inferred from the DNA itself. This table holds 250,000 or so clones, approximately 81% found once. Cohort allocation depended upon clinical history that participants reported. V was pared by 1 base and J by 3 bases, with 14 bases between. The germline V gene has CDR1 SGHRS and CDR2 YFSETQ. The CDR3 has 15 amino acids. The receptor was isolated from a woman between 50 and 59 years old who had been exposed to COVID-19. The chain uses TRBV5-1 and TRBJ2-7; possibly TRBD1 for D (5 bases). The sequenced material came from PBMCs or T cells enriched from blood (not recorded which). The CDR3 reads CASSLWGGKDYEQYF. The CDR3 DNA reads TGCGCCAGCAGCTTGTGGGGCGGAAAAGACTACGAGCAGTACTTC.